This entry is about one TCR beta chain. The ends were cut back, 5 bases at V and 7 bases at J, with 8 bases in the middle. Germline V gene data show CDR1 as WSHSY and CDR2 as SAAADI. CDR3 length: 12 amino acids. Per the study methods: Estimation of nucleated cell counts was performed using reference gene primer amplification. Clones were read by immunoSEQ multiplex PCR, and TCRdb kept only the in-frame ones, dropping some. V, J and clone size derive from that table, while D and trimming were established from the DNA sequence. This sample has 53,000 or so clones, with roughly 90% found just once. The sample comes from a study of blood T cell repertoires in COVID-19. Study background: Material from acute and convalescent COVID-19 was sourced from the United States, Italy and Spain. In each case, the material was cDNA or gDNA derived from T cells, B-cell-depleted T cells, or PBMCs.

Material: peripheral blood. The source is a man older than 75 with acute or convalescent COVID-19. V gene TRBV10-2 combines with J gene TRBJ1-4; D might be TRBD1 (5 bases). CDR3 residues: CASSFTGEKLFF. DNA of the CDR3: TGCGCCAGCAGTTTTACAGGTGAAAAACTGTTTTTT.